Included here is one T cell receptor (beta chain) sequence, with context. The clone's antigen remains unknown. No clone much larger than this one lies a single base away; base qualities are absent. The germline V and J ends show losses of 4 bases and 6 bases respectively, and no gene match explains 4 bases of the junction. The CDR3 contains 12 residues, cysteine and phenylalanine counted. The entry retains the CDR3 DNA only, 36 bases that are in frame from base 1. Per the germline V gene, SGHDT is the CDR1 and YYEEEE is the CDR2. The data originate from a study of blood T cells in healthy people across ages (dated by TCRdb to about 2015). In the study overall: In model experiments, template switching captured about one uniquely barcoded TCR beta cDNA molecule for every two T cells. Age-related changes in TCR beta repertoire diversity were measured in the study by deep sequencing normalized with unique cDNA molecular identifiers. The donors were divided into four age groups: young (average roughly 17 years), middle-aged (about 41), aged (under 70) and long-lived (more than 75). To avoid experimental bias, donors of different ages were distributed randomly across sequencing lanes. For two donors (one aged 18 to 30 and one aged 80 or older), the study analyzed two additional independent replicas of 1 million unique cDNA reads from the same blood draw.

Broad study findings and their caveats: Because the CMV infection status of the donors was unknown, age-related changes in expanded clonotypes may potentially have been confounded. As age increased, observed TCR beta diversity per million T cells dropped in a roughly linear way, and a significant reduction was already evident by age about 36. Estimates of total diversity based on one million sequenced T cells were considered lower bounds and underestimates. Since profiling was done on bulk unsorted PBMCs, naive and antigen-experienced compartments could not be conclusively compared. Compared with the aged group, more naive CD4+ T cells, fewer expanded clones and increased TCR diversity were shown by the long-lived group, suggesting age selection. Observed TCR beta diversity correlated strongly with the percentage of naive T cells measured by flow cytometry.

Systemically healthy Caucasian individuals from Russia, some 38 in total and aged about 6 to 90 years, were included as donors. Each donor gave roughly 11 milliliters of peripheral blood, drawn into EDTA-treated Vacutainer tubes. Ficoll-Paque density-gradient centrifugation was used to isolate PBMCs, with at least 6.5 million obtained per sample. Trizol reagent was used to extract total RNA from PBMCs, with at least 6 micrograms per sample. The percentages of naive CD45RAhigh/CD27high T cells were determined by flow cytometry on a PBMC aliquot from every donor. The library was generated by 5' RACE. TCRdb names Illumina HiSeq 2500 as the instrument used. A second PCR of roughly 7 to 11 cycles was performed with a sample-barcoded 5' primer and a J-beta primer mix. A template-switch 5' adaptor carrying 12 random nucleotides introduced a unique molecular identifier onto each TCR beta cDNA molecule. At least 2.5 million CDR3-containing paired-end reads were obtained from each sample. All of the RNA was converted into first-strand cDNA using the Mint cDNA synthesis kit, with a TRBC-specific oligonucleotide serving as the primer. All cDNA was treated with uracil-DNA glycosylase and then went through a first 18-cycle PCR with the universal primers M1SS and BC2_uni_R. Under the source paper's analysis protocol: For normalization, 1 million high-quality reads, each with a distinct molecular identifier, were randomly selected from each sample. Reads with shared molecular identifiers were discarded instead of being binned into consensus sequences. MiTCR, run with a Q25 quality threshold and the strictest error-elimination algorithm, handled CDR3 identification, clonotype clustering and error correction. A nonparametric unseen species model using Euler transformation provided a lower-bound estimate of total TCR beta diversity. The public reads were reprocessed in TCRdb via fastp at Q25 and MiXCR, keeping in-frame beta chains. Each CDR3 protein appears once, grouped with its most common genes and DNA. What appears here as the V and J calls and clone size reflects TCRdb's work, not the paper's. The sample has around 600,000 distinct CDR3 sequences on record, more than 45% of them singletons. Approximately 23% of the sample goes to the ten largest clones.

The source is a man aged 80 or over in good health. The chain uses TRBV5-6 and TRBJ2-7, with TRBD1 matching 7 junction bases. Sequencing was done on a sample of blood. The DNA reads as follows: TGTGCCAGCAGCACGTGGGACAGCGAGCAGTACTTC. The encoded protein is CASSTWDSEQYF.